This T cell receptor (beta chain) appears in the sequencing data of a study of T cell responses to AZD1222 COVID-19 vaccine. Study results and limitations: The donor cohort was predominantly white British with a female majority, and clonal diversity may have been underestimated.

Per the germline V gene, CDR1 is SGHTA and CDR2 is FQGNSA. The CDR3 sequence is 15 residues long. V was shortened by 1 base and J by 6 bases, with 12 bases between the two germline ends. Here immunoSEQ multiplex PCR was the method, and the copy in TCRdb shows in-frame clones only, minus some. The repertoire holds about 160,000 clones, with around 90% as singletons. Of note for this clone: Its cognate antigen is unknown.

The V call is TRBV7-2, the J call TRBJ2-2; D possibly matches TRBD1 or TRBD2 (5 bases each). Sequenced here: peripheral blood, sampled on day 0 of MenACWY control vaccination. The receptor comes from an adult in good health. The CDR3 sequence: CASSLVRGFAGELFF. CDR3 nucleotides: TGTGCCAGCAGCTTAGTCCGGGGCTTCGCCGGGGAGCTGTTTTTT.